These 29 T cell receptor beta chains were all obtained from the same sample, sequenced in a study of T-cell reconstitution after alpha-beta-depleted transplantation in children. This sample's TCRbeta library carried unique molecular identifier barcodes. TCRdb analysed the PCR reads with MiXCR anew, one entry per CDR3 protein. The data hold some 240,000 distinct CDR3 sequences, with 9.7% observed a single time. The starting material was PBMCs from the stem cell graft donor, obtained from the stem cell graft. The receptors were sampled from a human donor who donated a stem cell graft to a child with SCID.

This clonotype was seen ten or more times. The CDR3 DNA sequence: TGTGCCAGCAGTTTCGGGACTGTTGACAATGAGCAGTTCTTC. It is translated as CASSFGTVDNEQFF. The genes are TRBV12-3 or TRBV12-4 and TRBJ2-1; weak D call: TRBD2 (6 bases). The length of the CDR3 is 14 residues. The germline V and J ends were trimmed by 3 bases and 5 bases, with 11 bases remaining between them.

This clonotype showed up many times. V usage is TRBV20-1 and J usage is TRBJ2-4, with 9 bases lining up with TRBD2. V gave up 5 bases and J gave up 3 bases; unmatched junction bases: 8. There are 15 residues in the CDR3. In germline, CDR1 is DFQATT, CDR2 SNEGSKA (reference sequence). For the CDR3, the DNA is TGCAGTGCTTACGTTAGCGGGGGTGACAAAAACATTCAGTACTTC. Amino acids: CSAYVSGGDKNIQYF.

This clonotype was counted ten times or more. This chain links TRBV5-1 with TRBJ2-2; D is possibly TRBD1 (5 bases). CDR3 length: 14 residues. V was shortened by 4 bases and J by 6 bases, with 13 bases between the two germline ends. CDR1 and CDR2 from the germline V gene are SGHRS and YFSETQ. CDR3 nucleotide sequence: TGCGCCAGCAGCCAGATTCCAGGGCCCGGGGAGCTGTTTTTT. Translated, it gives CASSQIPGPGELFF. The full variable domain, completed using reference TRBV5-1 and TRBJ2-2, is KAGVTQTPRYLIKTRGQQVTLSCSPISGHRSVSWYQQTPGQGLQFLFEYFSETQRNKGNFPGRFSGRQFSNSRSEMNVSTLELGDSALYLCASSQIPGPGELFFGEGSRLTVL.

This clonotype came up many times. This chain joins TRBV12-3 or TRBV12-4 and TRBJ1-1; 10 positions agree with TRBD1. The V and J ends lost 5 bases and 1 base, in that order; junction bases with no gene match: 4. The CDR3 length is 15 residues. This CDR3 is CASSPGQGRNTEAFF. In nucleotides, the CDR3 is TGTGCCAGCAGTCCGGGACAGGGGAGGAACACTGAAGCTTTCTTT.

This clonotype was counted a few times. The gene calls are TRBV20-1 and TRBJ2-5; 8 positions match TRBD2. After removal of 5 bases from V and 4 bases from J, the junction contained 9 bases not matched to a gene. The CDR3 loop spans 14 amino acids. CDR1 is DFQATT, CDR2 SNEGSKA, per germline (reference sequence). In nucleotides, the CDR3 is TGCAGTGCTCCCGGAGCGGGGGCTCGAGAGACCCAGTACTTC. Translating it yields CSAPGAGARETQYF.

The table lists this clonotype with many counts. The chain carries TRBV5-1 and TRBJ2-1, with 7 bases aligning to TRBD2. The V gene's germline CDR1 is SGHRS and CDR2 YFSETQ. J was trimmed by 5 bases and V by 2 bases; bases with no gene match: 7. CDR3 length: 15 amino acids. The CDR3 DNA sequence: TGCGCCAGCAGCTTTGTCCCAGGGAGGGACAATGAGCAGTTCTTC. It translates to CASSFVPGRDNEQFF.

This clonotype was observed a handful of times. A read error may account for a junction end that differs from germline. This chain joins TRBV3-1 and TRBJ1-1; TRBD1 matches 12 bases. This CDR3 comprises 18 residues. The germline V gene has CDR1 LGHDT and CDR2 YNNKEL (reference sequence). CDR3 region: CTSRKNPGQGAMNTEAFF. The CDR3 region has the DNA TGTACCAGCAGAAAAAACCCGGGACAGGGGGCAATGAACACTGAAGCTTTCTTT.

CDR3 sequence (DNA): TGCGCCAGCAGCGTAGGAACCAGGGTAACATACGAGCAGTACTTC. Translated, it gives CASSVGTRVTYEQYF. The rearrangement links TRBV5-1 to TRBJ2-7; possible D gene TRBD1, 5 bases. V was clipped by 4 bases and J by 4 bases, with 18 bases between them. From germline, CDR1 is SGHRS and CDR2 YFSETQ. The CDR3 is 15 residues long.

This clonotype was seen at least ten times. The CDR3 sequence: CASTLGGSGNQPQHF. The CDR3 coding sequence is TGTGCCAGCACTCTGGGAGGAAGCGGCAATCAGCCCCAGCATTTT. The rearrangement uses TRBV12-3 or TRBV12-4 and TRBJ1-5; the D is unclear. The CDR3 spans 15 residues. V was clipped by 7 bases and J by 2 bases, with 15 bases between them.

This clonotype was counted many times. V and J are TRBV11-2 and TRBJ2-3, with TRBD2 matching 12 bases. The CDR3 runs to 20 residues. With V trimmed by 1 base and J by 2 bases, 13 bases remained unmatched. The germline V gene encodes CDR1 SGHAT and CDR2 FQNNGV. CDR3 sequence reads: CASSLGTGLAGPGNTDTQYF. CDR3 DNA: TGTGCCAGCAGCTTAGGCACGGGACTAGCGGGTCCCGGTAACACAGATACGCAGTATTTT. The whole variable domain, remainder taken from reference TRBV11-2 and TRBJ2-3, is EAGVAQSPRYKIIEKRQSVAFWCNPISGHATLYWYQQILGQGPKLLIQFQNNGVVDDSQLPKDRFSAERLKGVDSTLKIQPAKLEDSAVYLCASSLGTGLAGPGNTDTQYFGPGTRLTVL.

Ten or more counts support this clonotype. The gene calls are TRBV5-1 and TRBJ1-1; TRBD1 might be the D (6 bases). The CDR3 runs to 15 residues. Germline-derived CDR1 and CDR2 are SGHRS and YFSETQ. V gave up 0 bases and J gave up 6 bases, with 15 bases separating them. In DNA, the CDR3 is TGCGCCAGCAGCTTGGCGAAACAGGGAGTCCCTGAAGCTTTCTTT. Translating gives CASSLAKQGVPEAFF.

The table lists this clonotype with many counts. The chain employs TRBV7-8 and TRBJ1-5, with D uncertain. CDR3 length: 13 amino acids. Trimming took 1 base from V and 9 from J, leaving 10 bases between them. CDR1 SGHVS and CDR2 FQNEAQ come from the germline V gene. CDR3 DNA sequence: TGTGCCAGCAGCTTAGGCGTTAGTGGGCCCCAGCATTTT. Translating it yields CASSLGVSGPQHF.

This clonotype occurred many times. CDR3 coding DNA: TGTGCCAGCAGCCAAAGTGAGCGAGAGCAGTTCTTC. It is translated as CASSQSEREQFF. J is TRBJ2-1 and V is TRBV14; D ambiguous. Deletions cut 2 bases from V and 10 bases from J, with 9 bases between. Germline CDR1 reads SGHDN; CDR2 reads FVKESK. This CDR3 region has 12 residues.

At least ten counts were recorded for this clonotype. V usage is TRBV20-1 and J usage is TRBJ2-5, with 8 bases that match TRBD2. Germline assignment: CDR1 DFQATT and CDR2 SNEGSKA (reference sequence). The CDR3 covers 16 residues. The J segment lost 2 bases and the V segment lost 5 bases, leaving 13 bases of the junction unmatched. CDR3 in amino acids: CSALPPGTRNQETQYF. DNA for the CDR3: TGCAGTGCTCTACCCCCCGGGACTAGGAATCAAGAGACCCAGTACTTC.

The chain recombines TRBV7-2 with TRBJ1-1, with D unresolved. V shed 3 bases and J shed 0 bases, with 11 bases lying between them. The CDR3 is 15 amino acids. CDR1 and CDR2 (germline): SGHTA, FQGNSA. DNA of the CDR3: TGTGCCAGCAGCTTTAGCGGGATTATGAACACTGAAGCTTTCTTT. Protein product: CASSFSGIMNTEAFF.

The chain couples TRBV10-3 to TRBJ2-1; 11 bases match TRBD2. The CDR3 extends over 16 amino acids. Germline V gives CDR1 ENHRY, CDR2 SYGVKD. The J segment lost 5 bases and the V segment lost 5 bases, leaving 8 bases of the junction unmatched. The CDR3 DNA sequence: TGTGCCATCAGTCCACAACTAGCGGGGGTGGACAATGAGCAGTTCTTC. Protein: CAISPQLAGVDNEQFF.

The V and J genes are TRBV5-1 and TRBJ1-1; D is perhaps TRBD1 (6 bases). The CDR3 contains 15 residues. The V gene lost 4 bases and the J gene lost 4 bases, with 17 bases spanning the gap. Germline lookup yields CDR1 SGHRS and CDR2 YFSETQ. CDR3 coding DNA: TGCGCCAGCAGCATGACAGGATTTGAGGCCACTGAAGCTTTCTTT. Residues: CASSMTGFEATEAFF.

This clonotype was seen ten or more times. The chain is built from TRBV6-2 or TRBV6-3 and TRBJ2-1; 11 bases are a match to TRBD2. The CDR3 spans 18 residues. Looked up from germline, CDR1 is MNHEY and CDR2 is SVGEGT. V shed 4 bases and J 5 bases; nucleotides not matched to a gene: 13. CDR3: CASSSPPLAGGDNNEQFF. The CDR3, as DNA: TGTGCCAGCAGTTCTCCACCCCTAGCGGGGGGCGACAACAATGAGCAGTTCTTC.

This clonotype has ten or more counts. The rearrangement joins TRBV7-8 to TRBJ2-1; D could derive from TRBD1 or TRBD2 (5 bases each). The CDR3 runs 15 residues. Germline CDR1 and CDR2: SGHVS and FQNEAQ. The ends were cut back, 4 bases at V and 0 bases at J, with 10 bases in the middle. CDR3 amino acids: CASSSWGSSYNEQFF. The CDR3 DNA is TGTGCCAGCAGCTCCTGGGGGAGCTCCTACAATGAGCAGTTCTTC.

The sample holds many counts of this clonotype. This rearrangement joins TRBV12-3 or TRBV12-4 to TRBJ2-3, with D tentatively TRBD1 or TRBD2 (5 bases each). The CDR3 contains 15 residues. Trimming shortened V by 6 bases and J by 1 base, and 14 bases separated the two germline ends. The CDR3 spells CASSQAGTRTDTQYF. CDR3 nucleotides: TGTGCCAGCAGCCAGGCAGGGACCCGCACAGATACGCAGTATTTT.

In this sample, this clonotype turned up many times. The rearrangement links TRBV6-5 to TRBJ2-5, with D unclear. Germline CDR1 reads MNHEY; CDR2 reads SVGAGI. This CDR3 has 14 amino acids. V shed 0 bases and J shed 7 bases, with 12 bases lying between them. The CDR3 region has the DNA TGTGCCAGCAGTTACTCGAGCCCTGGATGGACCCAGTACTTC. This codes for CASSYSSPGWTQYF.

Ten or more counts support this clonotype. This chain joins TRBV5-1 and TRBJ2-5; tentative D call: TRBD1 (6 bases). This CDR3 region has 14 residues. Germline values: CDR1 SGHRS, CDR2 YFSETQ. Trimming removed 3 bases from V and 2 bases from J, with 11 bases in between. The CDR3 DNA reads as TGCGCCAGCAGCTACTGGACAGATCAAGAGACCCAGTACTTC. Protein sequence: CASSYWTDQETQYF.

This clonotype occurred once. The rearrangement uses TRBV12-3 or TRBV12-4 and TRBJ2-2, with TRBD1 matching 7 bases. The CDR3 has 15 residues. The J segment lost 7 bases and the V segment lost 2 bases, leaving 7 bases of the junction unmatched. The CDR3 is CASSLRGTGDGELFF. CDR3 nucleotide sequence: TGTGCCAGCAGTTTACGGGGCACAGGGGACGGGGAGCTGTTTTTT.

This clonotype was seen ten or more times. The chain couples TRBV7-9 to TRBJ2-5; 7 bases match TRBD2. The length of the CDR3 is 15 residues. Germline-derived CDR1 and CDR2 are SEHNR and FQNEAQ (reference sequence). V gave up 1 base and J gave up 5 bases; unmatched junction bases: 7. CDR3 loop: CASSLVAFGGETQYF. Here the CDR3 DNA reads TGTGCCAGCAGCTTAGTTGCCTTCGGGGGGGAGACCCAGTACTTC.

This clonotype has just a few counts. The chain carries TRBV28 and TRBJ2-1; TRBD2 is a possible D gene (5 bases). V gave up 7 bases and J gave up 13 bases, with 20 bases separating them. CDR1 and CDR2 from the germline V gene are MDHEN and SYDVKM. The CDR3 has 13 residues. The CDR3 loop reads CASTIQTGVPQFF. Written as DNA, the CDR3 is TGTGCCAGCACCATTCAGACCGGGGTTCCCCAGTTCTTC.

This clonotype was found many times. The chain links TRBV6-1 to TRBJ2-7; TRBD1 is a possible D gene (6 bases). The CDR3 extends over 14 amino acids. CDR1 and CDR2 (germline): MNHNS, SASEGT. V lost 4 bases to trimming and J lost 6 bases, with 16 bases between them. CDR3 sequence: CASSVAGDGSEQYF. The CDR3 DNA sequence: TGTGCCAGCAGTGTAGCAGGGGATGGGAGCGAGCAGTACTTC.

This clonotype came up a few times. The rearrangement links TRBV5-5 to TRBJ1-2, with 7 bases matching TRBD1. V was clipped by 4 bases and J by 3 bases; unmatched bases: 12. Germline CDR1 is SGHKS and CDR2 is YYEKEE (reference sequence). The CDR3 totals 16 residues. In DNA form, the CDR3 reads TGTGCCAGCAGCCCTGGGGACAGCACAACCTACTATGGCTACACCTTC. It codes for CASSPGDSTTYYGYTF.

This clonotype was seen repeatedly, ten times or more. This CDR3 reads CASSLTENSPLHF. For the CDR3, the DNA is TGCGCCAGCAGCTTAACGGAGAATTCACCCCTCCACTTT. This rearrangement joins TRBV5-1 to TRBJ1-6; D not certain. Germline loops: CDR1 SGHRS, CDR2 YFSETQ. The V end lost 2 bases, the J end lost 7 bases, and 7 bases lay between the germline ends. The CDR3 loop spans 13 amino acids.

This clonotype was observed many times. The chain links TRBV10-1 to TRBJ1-2; maybe TRBD1 (5 bases). The CDR3 loop spans 14 amino acids. Per germline, CDR1 WNHNN and CDR2 SYGVQD (reference sequence). The V and J ends lost 0 bases and 11 bases respectively, with 16 bases between them. The CDR3 here is CASSESRTDSKYTF. As DNA, the CDR3 is TGCGCCAGCAGTGAGTCGAGGACCGACAGCAAATACACCTTC.